These T cell receptor beta chains were read from a single sample in a study of cytomegalovirus exposure and HLA in healthy donors. TCRdb's table, derived via immunoSEQ multiplex PCR, lists solely in-frame clones and lacks some. The data show roughly 200,000 clones, 80% to 90% seen once. The sequencing input was PBMCs. These receptors were taken from a man aged 30 to 45 in good health and CMV-seronegative. The conserved cysteine and the conserved F or W are not part of the CDR3 here. Fields, in order: V gene, CDR3 length, D gene, J gene, CDR3 protein. The D gene is left open where the match is weak.

TRBV11-2	11	NA	TRBJ1-2	ASSSLTVYGYT
TRBV18	13	NA	TRBJ2-5	ASSPPTGRQETQY
TRBV28	15	TRBD1	TRBJ2-7	ASTPGQGVVWPSEQY
TRBV27	12	NA	TRBJ1-1	ASSPIRGNTEAF
TRBV7-2	12	TRBD1	TRBJ1-1	ASSSQGSNTEAF
TRBV6-5	13	TRBD1	TRBJ1-4	ASRPARGLNEKLF
TRBV5-6	12	TRBD1	TRBJ2-2	ASTGELNTGELF
TRBV5-4	13	NA	TRBJ1-2	ASSYGATGAYGYT
TRBV10-3	10	TRBD1	TRBJ2-7	AISNRGDEQY
TRBV10-3	13	TRBD2	TRBJ2-7	AISLGGAGGREQY
TRBV18	13	NA	TRBJ1-6	ASSPSPGDTSPLH
TRBV10-3	13	NA	TRBJ2-1	AISVGQNPYNEQF
TRBV9	13	NA	TRBJ2-7	ASSRTSGPSYEQY
TRBV27	11	NA	TRBJ1-1	ASRAGRDTEAF
TRBV6-1	14	TRBD1	TRBJ1-4	ASSDEQGAIGEKLF
TRBV19	12	TRBD1	TRBJ2-7	ASSPPGQGNEQY
TRBV2	10	TRBD1	TRBJ1-2	ASSQTGAGYT
TRBV2	11	NA	TRBJ2-5	ASRSGGLETQY
TRBV27	13	TRBD1	TRBJ1-2	ASSLQGAPYYGYT
TRBV11-2	11	NA	TRBJ1-1	ASSYTGNTEAF
TRBV13	15	TRBD2	TRBJ2-3	ASSLGPSGGFKDTQY
TRBV5-6	12	NA	TRBJ2-5	ASSDTGNWETQY
TRBV5-1	12	NA	TRBJ1-4	ASSSGGGGEKLF
TRBV9	13	TRBD2	TRBJ2-1	ASSTGTSGYNEQF